This T cell receptor beta chain came from a study of T cells in Graves' hyperthyroidism and ophthalmopathy. The TCR beta CDR3 regions underwent amplification using RNA transcripts as the source. HTBI primers were the set used in a first-round RT-PCR of the TCR CDR3. TCRdb re-called the multiplex PCR reads through MiXCR, storing one row per CDR3 protein. The sample carries fewer than 700,000 distinct CDR3 sequences, 15% to 20% recorded once. CDR1 is SGHTA and CDR2 is FQGNSA in the germline V gene. This CDR3 contains 16 residues. V shed 3 bases and J shed 3 bases, with 16 bases lying between them. In this sample, this clonotype turned up once.

Sample: blood. This TCR came from a woman aged 18-29 years with Graves' ophthalmopathy. V and J are TRBV7-2 and TRBJ2-3, with D tentatively TRBD2 (6 bases). CDR3 amino acids: CASSFVGSGLTDTQYF. The DNA for the CDR3 is TGTGCCAGCAGCTTTGTCGGCAGCGGACTAACAGATACGCAGTATTTT.